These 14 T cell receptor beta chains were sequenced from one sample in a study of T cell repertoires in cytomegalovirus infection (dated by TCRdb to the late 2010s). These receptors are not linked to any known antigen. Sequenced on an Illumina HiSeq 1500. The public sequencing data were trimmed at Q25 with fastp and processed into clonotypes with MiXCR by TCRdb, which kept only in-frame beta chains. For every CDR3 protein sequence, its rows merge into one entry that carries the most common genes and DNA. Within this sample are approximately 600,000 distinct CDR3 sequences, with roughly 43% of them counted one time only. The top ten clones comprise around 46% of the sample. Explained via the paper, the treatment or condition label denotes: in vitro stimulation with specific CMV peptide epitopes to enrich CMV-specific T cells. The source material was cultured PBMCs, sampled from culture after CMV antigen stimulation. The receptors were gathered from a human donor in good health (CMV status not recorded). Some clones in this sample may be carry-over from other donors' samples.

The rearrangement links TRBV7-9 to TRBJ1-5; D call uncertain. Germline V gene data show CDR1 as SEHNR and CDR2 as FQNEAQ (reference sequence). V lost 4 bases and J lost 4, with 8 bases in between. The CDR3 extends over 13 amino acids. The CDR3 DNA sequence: TGTGCCAGCAGCTATACGGAGAATCAGCCCCAGCATTTT. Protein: CASSYTENQPQHF.

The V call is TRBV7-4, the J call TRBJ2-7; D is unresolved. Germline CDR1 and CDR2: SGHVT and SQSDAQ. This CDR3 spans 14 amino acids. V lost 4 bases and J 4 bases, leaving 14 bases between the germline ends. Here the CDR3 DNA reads TGTGCCAGCAGCTCCCTAGGGCAACGATACGAGCAGTACTTC. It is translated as CASSSLGQRYEQYF.

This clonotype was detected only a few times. CDR3 sequence: CASSPRDGAYEQYF. The CDR3 bases are TGCGCCAGCAGCCCAAGGGACGGAGCCTACGAGCAGTACTTC. V and J are TRBV4-1 and TRBJ2-7; D may match TRBD1 or TRBD2 (5 bases each). The CDR3 contains 14 residues. CDR1 is MGHRA, CDR2 YSYEKL, per germline. Trimming pared 4 bases from V and 2 bases from J, leaving 12 bases between.

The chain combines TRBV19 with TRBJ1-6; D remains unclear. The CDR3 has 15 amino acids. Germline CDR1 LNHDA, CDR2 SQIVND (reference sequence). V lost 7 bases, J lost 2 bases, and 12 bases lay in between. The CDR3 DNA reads TGTGCCAGTATGGGAAGGAGCACCTATAATTCACCCCTCCACTTT. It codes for CASMGRSTYNSPLHF.

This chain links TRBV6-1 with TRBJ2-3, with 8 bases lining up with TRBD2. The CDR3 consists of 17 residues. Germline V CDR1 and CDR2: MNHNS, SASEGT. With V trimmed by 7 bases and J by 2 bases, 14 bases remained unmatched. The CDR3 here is CASTRGGLRTYTDTQYF. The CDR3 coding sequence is TGTGCCAGCACCCGGGGGGGCCTCCGGACCTACACAGATACGCAGTATTTT.

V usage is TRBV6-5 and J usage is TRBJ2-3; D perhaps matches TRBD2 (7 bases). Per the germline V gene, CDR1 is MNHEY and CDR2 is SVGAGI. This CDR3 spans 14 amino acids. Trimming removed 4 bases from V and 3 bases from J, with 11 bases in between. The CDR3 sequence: CASSLRGQTDTQYF. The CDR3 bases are TGTGCCAGCAGTTTGCGGGGGCAGACAGATACGCAGTATTTT.

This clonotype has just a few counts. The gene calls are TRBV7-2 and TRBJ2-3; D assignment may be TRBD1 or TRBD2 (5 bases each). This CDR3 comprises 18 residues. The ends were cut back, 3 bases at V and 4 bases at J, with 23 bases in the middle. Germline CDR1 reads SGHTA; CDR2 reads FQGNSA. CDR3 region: CASSFREGSPRDADTQYF. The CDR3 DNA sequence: TGTGCCAGCAGCTTCAGAGAGGGGTCGCCTCGAGACGCAGATACGCAGTATTTT. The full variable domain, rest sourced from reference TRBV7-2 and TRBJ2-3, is GAGVSQSPSNKVTEKGKDVELRCDPISGHTALYWYRQSLGQGLEFLIYFQGNSAPDKSGLPSDRFSAERTGGSVSTLTIQRTQQEDSAVYLCASSFREGSPRDADTQYFGPGTRLTVL.

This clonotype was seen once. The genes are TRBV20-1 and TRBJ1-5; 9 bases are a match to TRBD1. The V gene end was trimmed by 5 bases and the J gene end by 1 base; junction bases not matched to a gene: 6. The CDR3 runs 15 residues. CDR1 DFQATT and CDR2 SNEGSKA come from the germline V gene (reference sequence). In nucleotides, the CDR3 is TGCAGTGCTTGGAAGGGACAGGGAAGCAATCAGCCCCAGCATTTT. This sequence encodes CSAWKGQGSNQPQHF.

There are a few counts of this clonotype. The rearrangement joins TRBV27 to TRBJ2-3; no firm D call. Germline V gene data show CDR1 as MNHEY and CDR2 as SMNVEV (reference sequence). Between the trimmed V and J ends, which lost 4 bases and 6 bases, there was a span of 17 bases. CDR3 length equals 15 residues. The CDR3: CASSSSAFPPDTQYF. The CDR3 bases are TGTGCCAGCAGTTCGTCTGCCTTCCCTCCGGATACGCAGTATTTT.

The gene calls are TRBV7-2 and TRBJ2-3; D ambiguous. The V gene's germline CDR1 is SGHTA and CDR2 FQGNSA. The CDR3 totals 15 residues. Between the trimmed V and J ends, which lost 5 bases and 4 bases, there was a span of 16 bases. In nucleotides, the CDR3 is TGTGCCAGCAGCCCCGGCGTAGGGTCCGCAGATACGCAGTATTTT. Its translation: CASSPGVGSADTQYF.

The chain's CDR3 is CASSPGQGKDGYTF. DNA of the CDR3: TGTGCCAGCAGTCCCGGACAGGGAAAGGATGGCTACACCTTC. The genes are TRBV28 and TRBJ1-2; the match to TRBD1 covers 8 bases. This CDR3 has 14 amino acids. Trimming at V came to 5 bases and at J to 6 bases, leaving 8 bases not matched to a gene. Germline V CDR1 and CDR2: MDHEN, SYDVKM.

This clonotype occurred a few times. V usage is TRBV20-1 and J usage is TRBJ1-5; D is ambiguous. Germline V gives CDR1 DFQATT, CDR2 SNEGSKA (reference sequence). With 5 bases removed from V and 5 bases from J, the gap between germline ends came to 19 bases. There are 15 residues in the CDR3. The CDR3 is CSALQRGHSYQPQHF. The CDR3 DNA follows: TGCAGTGCTCTACAACGGGGTCATAGTTATCAGCCCCAGCATTTT.

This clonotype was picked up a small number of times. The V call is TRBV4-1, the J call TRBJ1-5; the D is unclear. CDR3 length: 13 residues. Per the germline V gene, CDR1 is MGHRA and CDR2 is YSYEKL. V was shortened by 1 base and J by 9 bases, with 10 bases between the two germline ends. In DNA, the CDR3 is TGCGCCAGCAGCCAAGGCGAGGCCCGGCCCCAGCATTTT. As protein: CASSQGEARPQHF.

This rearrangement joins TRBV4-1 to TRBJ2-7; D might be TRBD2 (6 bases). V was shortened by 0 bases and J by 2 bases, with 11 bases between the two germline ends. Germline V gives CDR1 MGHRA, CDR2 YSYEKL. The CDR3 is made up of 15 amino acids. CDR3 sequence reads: CASSQDAGPPYEQYF. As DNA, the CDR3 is TGCGCCAGCAGCCAAGATGCGGGGCCCCCCTACGAGCAGTACTTC.